This TCR beta chain comes out of a study of blood T cell repertoires in COVID-19. Study-level background: PBMCs, B-cell-depleted T cells, or T cells provided the cDNA or gDNA that made up the material.

The V end was cut by 5 bases, the J end by 7 bases, with 14 bases between. CDR3 length: 13 residues. CDR1 is MDHEN, CDR2 SYDVKM, per germline. Data came from immunoSEQ multiplex PCR; TCRdb stores just in-frame clones and leaves some out. The repertoire consists of around 150,000 clones, with around 80% occurring once and the leading ten covering approximately 9.5%. This TCR derives from a woman aged 80 or over in a cohort sampled during active or convalescent COVID-19. The chain has TRBV28 and TRBJ1-2; tentative D call: TRBD1 (6 bases). Sequences were obtained from peripheral blood. The CDR3 coding sequence is TGTGCCAGCAGTCCGAACAGGGCCTTTGGCTACACCTTC. It codes for CASSPNRAFGYTF.